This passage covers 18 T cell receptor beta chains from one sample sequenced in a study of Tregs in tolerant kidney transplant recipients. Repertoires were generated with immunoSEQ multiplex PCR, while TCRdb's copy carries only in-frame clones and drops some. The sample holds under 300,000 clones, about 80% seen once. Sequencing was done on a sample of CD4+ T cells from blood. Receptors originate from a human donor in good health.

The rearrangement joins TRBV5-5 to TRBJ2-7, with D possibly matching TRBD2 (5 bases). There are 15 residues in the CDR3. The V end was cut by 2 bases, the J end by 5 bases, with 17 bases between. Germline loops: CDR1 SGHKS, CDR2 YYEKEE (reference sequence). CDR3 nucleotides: TGTGCCAGCAGCTTCGGAGTGGGGAGCACCCACGAGCAGTACTTC. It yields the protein CASSFGVGSTHEQYF.

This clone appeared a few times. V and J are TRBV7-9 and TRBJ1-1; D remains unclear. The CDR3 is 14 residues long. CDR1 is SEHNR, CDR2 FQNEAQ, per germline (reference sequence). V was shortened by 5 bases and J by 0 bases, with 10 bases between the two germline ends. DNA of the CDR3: TGTGCCAGCAGCCAAGGACGTATGAACACTGAAGCTTTCTTT. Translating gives CASSQGRMNTEAFF.

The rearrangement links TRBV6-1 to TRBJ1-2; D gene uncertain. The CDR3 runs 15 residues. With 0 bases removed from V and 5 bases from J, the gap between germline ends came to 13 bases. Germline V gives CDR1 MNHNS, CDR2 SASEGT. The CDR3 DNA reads TGTGCCAGCAGTGAAGCGCGGCAGTTCTTTTATGGCTACACCTTC. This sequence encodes CASSEARQFFYGYTF.

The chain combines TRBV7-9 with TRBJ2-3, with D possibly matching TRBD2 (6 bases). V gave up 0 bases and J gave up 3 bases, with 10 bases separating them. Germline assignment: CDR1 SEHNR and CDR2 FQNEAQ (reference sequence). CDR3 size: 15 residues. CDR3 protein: CASSLARGRTDTQYF. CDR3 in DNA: TGTGCCAGCAGCTTAGCCCGGGGGAGGACAGATACGCAGTATTTT.

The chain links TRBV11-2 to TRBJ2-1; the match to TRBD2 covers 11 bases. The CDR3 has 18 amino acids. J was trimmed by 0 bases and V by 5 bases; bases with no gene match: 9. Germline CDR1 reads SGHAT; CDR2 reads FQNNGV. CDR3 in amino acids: CASSLRLAGTSSYNEQFF. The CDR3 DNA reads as TGTGCCAGCAGCCTTCGACTAGCGGGAACTAGCTCCTACAATGAGCAGTTCTTC. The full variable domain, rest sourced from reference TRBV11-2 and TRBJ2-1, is EAGVAQSPRYKIIEKRQSVAFWCNPISGHATLYWYQQILGQGPKLLIQFQNNGVVDDSQLPKDRFSAERLKGVDSTLKIQPAKLEDSAVYLCASSLRLAGTSSYNEQFFGPGTRLTVL.

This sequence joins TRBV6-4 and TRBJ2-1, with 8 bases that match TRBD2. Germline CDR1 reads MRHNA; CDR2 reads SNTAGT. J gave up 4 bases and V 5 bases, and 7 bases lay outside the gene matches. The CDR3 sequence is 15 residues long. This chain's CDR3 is CASSRGGTTYNEQFF. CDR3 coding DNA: TGTGCCAGCAGTCGGGGGGGGACTACATACAATGAGCAGTTCTTC.

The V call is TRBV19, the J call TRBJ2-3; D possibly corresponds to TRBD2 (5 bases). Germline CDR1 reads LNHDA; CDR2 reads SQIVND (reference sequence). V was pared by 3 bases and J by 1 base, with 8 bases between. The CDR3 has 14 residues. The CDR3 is CASSMRSGTDTQYF. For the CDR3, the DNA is TGTGCCAGTAGTATGCGTAGCGGCACAGATACGCAGTATTTT.

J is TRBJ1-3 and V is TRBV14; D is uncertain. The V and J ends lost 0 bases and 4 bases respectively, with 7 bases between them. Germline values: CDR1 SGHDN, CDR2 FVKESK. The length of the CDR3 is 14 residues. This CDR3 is CASSQDLGGNTIYF. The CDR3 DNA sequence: TGTGCCAGCAGCCAAGATCTTGGGGGAAACACCATATATTTT.

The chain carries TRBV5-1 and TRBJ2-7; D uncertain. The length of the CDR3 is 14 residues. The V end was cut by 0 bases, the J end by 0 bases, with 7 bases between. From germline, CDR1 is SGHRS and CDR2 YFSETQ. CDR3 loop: CASSLEPLSYEQYF. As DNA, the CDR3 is TGCGCCAGCAGCTTGGAGCCGCTCTCCTACGAGCAGTACTTC.

CDR3 residues: CASSLIQGPNQPQHF. In nucleotides, the CDR3 is TGTGCCAGCAGTTTAATACAGGGGCCAAATCAGCCCCAGCATTTT. V gene TRBV2 combines with J gene TRBJ1-5, with 7 bases lining up with TRBD1. CDR1 SNHLY and CDR2 FYNNEI come from the germline V gene. Trimming at V came to 5 bases and at J to 4 bases, leaving 8 bases not matched to a gene. The CDR3 is made up of 15 amino acids.

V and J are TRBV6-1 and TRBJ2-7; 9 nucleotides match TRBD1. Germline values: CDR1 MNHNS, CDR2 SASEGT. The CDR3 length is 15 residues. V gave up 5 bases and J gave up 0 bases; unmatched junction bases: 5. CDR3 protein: CASSSRDRASYEQYF. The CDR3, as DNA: TGTGCCAGCAGTTCGCGGGACAGGGCCTCCTACGAGCAGTACTTC.

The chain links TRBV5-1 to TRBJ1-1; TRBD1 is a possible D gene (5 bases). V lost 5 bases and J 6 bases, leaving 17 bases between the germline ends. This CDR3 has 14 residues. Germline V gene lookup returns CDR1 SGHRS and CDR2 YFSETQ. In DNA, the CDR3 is TGCGCCAGCAGGCCGGGGCAGGGTCCCGCTGAAGCTTTCTTT. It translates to CASRPGQGPAEAFF.

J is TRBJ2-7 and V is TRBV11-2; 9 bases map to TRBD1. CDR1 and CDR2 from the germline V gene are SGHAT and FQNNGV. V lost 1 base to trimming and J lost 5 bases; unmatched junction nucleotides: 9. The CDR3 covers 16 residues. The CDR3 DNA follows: TGTGCCAGCAGCTTAGCTTCTGGGACAGGGATCAACGAGCAGTACTTC. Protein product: CASSLASGTGINEQYF.

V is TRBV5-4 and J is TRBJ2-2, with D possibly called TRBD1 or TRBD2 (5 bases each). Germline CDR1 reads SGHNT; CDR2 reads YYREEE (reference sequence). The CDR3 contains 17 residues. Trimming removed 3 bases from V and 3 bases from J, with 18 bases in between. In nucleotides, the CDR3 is TGTGCCAGCAGCTCACCCGGGACCCCCCGGGACACCGGGGAGCTGTTTTTT. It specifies CASSSPGTPRDTGELFF.

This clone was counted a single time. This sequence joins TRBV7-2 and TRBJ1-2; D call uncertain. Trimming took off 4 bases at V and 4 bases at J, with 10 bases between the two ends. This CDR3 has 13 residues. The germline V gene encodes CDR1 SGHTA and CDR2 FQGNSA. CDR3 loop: CASSSDGLYGYTF. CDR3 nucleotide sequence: TGTGCCAGCAGCTCCGACGGACTCTATGGCTACACCTTC.

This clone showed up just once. CDR3 sequence: CSVEGTGETLHTEAFF. CDR3 bases: TGCAGCGTTGAAGGGACCGGGGAGACGCTACACACTGAAGCTTTCTTT. The chain has TRBV29-1 and TRBJ1-1; D remains unclear. The V and J ends lost 1 base and 3 bases respectively, with 18 bases between them. The length of the CDR3 is 16 residues. CDR1 SQVTM and CDR2 ANQGSEA come from the germline V gene.

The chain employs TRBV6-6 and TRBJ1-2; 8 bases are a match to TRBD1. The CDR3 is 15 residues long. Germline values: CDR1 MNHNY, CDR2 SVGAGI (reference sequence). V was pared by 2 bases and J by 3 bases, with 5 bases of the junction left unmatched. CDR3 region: CASSYPRGQDYGYTF. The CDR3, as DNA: TGTGCCAGCAGTTACCCCCGGGGACAGGACTATGGCTACACCTTC.

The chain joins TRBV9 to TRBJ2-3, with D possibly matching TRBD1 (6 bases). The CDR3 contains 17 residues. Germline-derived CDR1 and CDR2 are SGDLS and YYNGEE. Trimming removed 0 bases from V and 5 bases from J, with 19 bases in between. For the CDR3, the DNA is TGTGCCAGCAGCGTAGCTGGGTTAGGGGGAGATAAAGATACGCAGTATTTT. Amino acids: CASSVAGLGGDKDTQYF.